The source of this T cell receptor beta chain is a study of read filtering for tumor transcriptome and immune sequencing. Study findings and constraints: In IR-seq, single-read clonotypes were approximately 79% of clonotypes but 3% to 3.5% of reads.

There are many counts of this clonotype. Its specificity is not known. Trimming at V came to 5 bases and at J to 6 bases, leaving 15 bases not matched to a gene. In germline, CDR1 is DFQATT, CDR2 SNEGSKA (reference sequence). CDR3 length: 18 residues. Molecular barcoded adaptors covering alpha/delta and beta/gamma chains were used on about 0.4 ug RNA. TCRdb re-derived calls from the reads in MiXCR, one entry per CDR3 protein. Among 40,000 to 50,000 distinct CDR3 sequences listed, 13% were seen once. The sequenced material came from a population of CD138-negative cells sorted from bone marrow. The source of this sequence is a donor aged 40 or older with multiple myeloma. The chain links TRBV20-1 to TRBJ2-1, with 14 bases identical to TRBD2. The CDR3 DNA follows: TGCAGTGCTGACCCGGGACTAGCGGGAGTAATAGGGGCCAATGAGCAGTTCTTC. This codes for CSADPGLAGVIGANEQFF.